This TCR beta chain is drawn from a study of blood T cell repertoires in COVID-19. Looking at the study overall: T cells, B-cell-depleted T cells, or PBMCs supplied cDNA or gDNA.

This CDR3 has 12 amino acids. CDR1 and CDR2 from the germline V gene are MNHEY and SVGAGI. Trimming stripped 8 bases from V and 2 bases from J, with 10 bases between. The table came from immunoSEQ multiplex PCR; TCRdb's copy has only in-frame clones and leaves some out. This table has under 200,000 clones, about 86% appearing once. The chain carries TRBV6-5 and TRBJ2-7, with D possibly being TRBD1 (6 bases). The source of this sequence is a woman in her seventies with COVID-19, enrolled during active disease. Material: peripheral blood. The chain's CDR3 is CASEGGTYEQYF. The CDR3 nucleotides are TGTGCCAGCGAAGGGGGAACCTACGAGCAGTACTTC.